The next 16 T cell receptor beta chains were all read from a single sample in a study of control samples from healthy donors and cancer patients. TCRdb keeps only in-frame clones here, not all; method: immunoSEQ multiplex PCR. The sample carries 120,000 or so clones, approximately 90% recorded once. Sequenced material: blood. The receptors come from a young man in good health.

V usage is TRBV6-2 or TRBV6-3 and J usage is TRBJ2-7; D remains ambiguous. Germline V lookup: CDR1 MNHEY, CDR2 SVGEGT. CDR3 size: 11 residues. The V and J ends lost 6 bases and 4 bases respectively, with 7 bases between them. For the CDR3, the DNA is TGTGCCAGCAGCTCTCTTTACGAGCAGTACTTC. Amino acids: CASSSLYEQYF.

J is TRBJ1-6 and V is TRBV6-5, with D tentatively TRBD1 (5 bases). There are 14 residues in the CDR3. Looked up from germline, CDR1 is MNHEY and CDR2 is SVGAGI. V gave up 7 bases and J gave up 4 bases, with 11 bases separating them. CDR3 amino acids: CASTSGEYNSPLHF. CDR3 in DNA: TGTGCCAGCACCTCGGGGGAGTATAATTCACCCCTCCACTTT.

The chain couples TRBV9 to TRBJ1-1; D not resolved. With 4 bases removed from V and 1 base from J, the gap between germline ends came to 11 bases. There are 14 residues in the CDR3. The germline V gene encodes CDR1 SGDLS and CDR2 YYNGEE. CDR3: CASSTASPNTEAFF. Here the CDR3 DNA reads TGTGCCAGCAGCACCGCCTCGCCGAACACTGAAGCTTTCTTT.

V usage is TRBV5-4 and J usage is TRBJ1-2, with D unclear. Germline CDR1 reads SGHNT; CDR2 reads YYREEE (reference sequence). This CDR3 has 11 residues. Trimming pared 7 bases from V and 2 bases from J, leaving 6 bases between. CDR3 protein: CASHSNYGYTF. DNA of the CDR3: TGTGCCAGCCATTCCAACTATGGCTACACCTTC.

The genes are TRBV5-4 and TRBJ2-5; the D gene is possibly TRBD2 (5 bases). Trimming stripped 0 bases from V and 4 bases from J, with 13 bases between. Germline CDR1 and CDR2: SGHNT and YYREEE (reference sequence). This CDR3 is built from 15 residues. The CDR3, as DNA: TGTGCCAGCAGCTTGGGCCTAGCCCTGGGAGAGACCCAGTACTTC. It is translated as CASSLGLALGETQYF.

J is TRBJ1-1 and V is TRBV3-1 (or the pseudogene TRBV3-2); the D gene is possibly TRBD1 (5 bases). Germline V gives CDR1 LGHDT, CDR2 YNNKEL (reference sequence). Trimming removed 4 bases at V and 1 base at J, with 10 bases between. This CDR3 has 14 residues. This chain's CDR3 is CASSPRDGNTEAFF. The CDR3 region has the DNA TGTGCCAGCAGCCCCCGGGACGGGAACACTGAAGCTTTCTTT.

This clone has a handful of counts. The chain uses TRBV7-2 and TRBJ1-5; 7 nucleotides align to TRBD1. The germline gives CDR1 SGHTA, CDR2 FQGNSA. V lost 4 bases to trimming and J lost 5 bases; unmatched junction nucleotides: 5. CDR3 length: 14 amino acids. CDR3 region: CASSSQGGDQPQHF. The CDR3 region has the DNA TGTGCCAGCAGCTCCCAGGGGGGGGATCAGCCCCAGCATTTT. The entire variable domain, with the rest obtained from reference TRBV7-2 and TRBJ1-5, is as follows: GAGVSQSPSNKVTEKGKDVELRCDPISGHTALYWYRQSLGQGLEFLIYFQGNSAPDKSGLPSDRFSAERTGGSVSTLTIQRTQQEDSAVYLCASSSQGGDQPQHFGDGTRLSIL.

This clone is a singleton in its sample. The genes are TRBV29-1 and TRBJ1-1, with 7 bases lining up with TRBD1. J was trimmed by 5 bases and V by 8 bases; bases with no gene match: 5. CDR3 size: 11 residues. CDR1 is SQVTM, CDR2 ANQGSEA, per germline. The CDR3 DNA reads as TGCAGCTCCAGGGGGGATACTGAAGCTTTCTTT. Translating gives CSSRGDTEAFF. The variable domain in full, completed from reference TRBV29-1 and TRBJ1-1, reads SAVISQKPSRDICQRGTSLTIQCQVDSQVTMMFWYRQQPGQSLTLIATANQGSEATYESGFVIDKFPISRPNLTFSTLTVSNMSPEDSSIYLCSSRGDTEAFFGQGTRLTVV.

The J gene is TRBJ2-1, the V gene TRBV30; D remains unclear. V was clipped by 0 bases and J by 9 bases, with 3 bases between them. Germline loops: CDR1 GTSNPN, CDR2 SVGIG (reference sequence). This CDR3 is built from 10 residues. Written as DNA, the CDR3 is TGTGCCTGGAGTGTAATTGAGCAGTTCTTC. Protein sequence: CAWSVIEQFF.

The V gene is TRBV12-3 or TRBV12-4, the J gene TRBJ1-2; D gene unclear. This CDR3 has 13 amino acids. The V end lost 3 bases, the J end lost 7 bases, and 12 bases lay between the germline ends. This CDR3 reads CASSFGPTTGYTF. Written as DNA, the CDR3 is TGTGCCAGCAGTTTCGGCCCTACAACTGGCTACACCTTC.

This rearrangement joins TRBV30 to TRBJ1-4; a weak D match, TRBD1 (6 bases). Germline V lookup: CDR1 GTSNPN, CDR2 SVGIG (reference sequence). V dropped 1 base and J dropped 5 bases, with 14 bases sitting between them. There are 15 residues in the CDR3. The CDR3 loop reads CAWSALLGQNEKLFF. DNA of the CDR3: TGTGCCTGGAGTGCTCTCCTCGGACAGAATGAAAAACTGTTTTTT.

On this clone: At the DNA level, this CDR3 is encoded by other sequences in the same sample as well. The chain combines TRBV12-3 or TRBV12-4 with TRBJ1-3, with D hard to call. The CDR3 is 11 amino acids. Trimming cost V 6 bases and J 4 bases, with 4 bases left between them. The CDR3, as DNA: TGTGCCAGCAGCTCCGGAAACACCATATATTTT. Its protein product is CASSSGNTIYF.

The chain joins TRBV24-1 to TRBJ1-1; unclear D gene. The CDR3 runs 14 residues. Trimming removed 4 bases at V and 5 bases at J, with 13 bases between. Per germline, CDR1 KGHDR and CDR2 SFDVKD. The CDR3 DNA sequence: TGTGCCACCAGTGACCCAGGACGGGGTACTGAAGCTTTCTTT. It specifies CATSDPGRGTEAFF.

V and J are TRBV28 and TRBJ1-6; D gene ambiguous. With 8 bases removed from V and 0 bases from J, the gap between germline ends came to 11 bases. CDR1 MDHEN and CDR2 SYDVKM come from the germline V gene. The CDR3 extends over 15 amino acids. The CDR3 reads CASVRRGSYNSPLHF. CDR3 nucleotides: TGTGCCAGCGTTCGCCGCGGCTCCTATAATTCACCCCTCCACTTT.

This clone was observed once. The V and J genes are TRBV5-1 and TRBJ1-5, with D tentatively TRBD1 (6 bases). This CDR3 contains 15 residues. Germline CDR1 and CDR2: SGHRS and YFSETQ. V lost 0 bases, J lost 2 bases, and 9 bases lay in between. In DNA form, the CDR3 reads TGCGCCAGCAGCTTGGGGACAGATGGCAATCAGCCCCAGCATTTT. It codes for CASSLGTDGNQPQHF.

This chain links TRBV14 with TRBJ2-3; 11 nucleotides agree with TRBD2. V was pared by 3 bases and J by 2 bases, with 4 bases of the junction left unmatched. Germline V gives CDR1 SGHDN, CDR2 FVKESK. The CDR3 loop spans 16 amino acids. The CDR3 protein is CASSHTSGGYTDTQYF. CDR3 nucleotides: TGTGCCAGCAGCCACACTAGCGGGGGATACACAGATACGCAGTATTTT. The variable domain in full, with the rest retrieved from reference TRBV14 and TRBJ2-3, is EAGVTQFPSHSVIEKGQTVTLRCDPISGHDNLYWYRRVMGKEIKFLLHFVKESKQDESGMPNNRFLAERTGGTYSTLKVQPAELEDSGVYFCASSHTSGGYTDTQYFGPGTRLTVL.